This T cell receptor beta chain was sequenced in a study of cytomegalovirus exposure and HLA in healthy donors. V dropped 9 bases and J dropped 9 bases, with 18 bases sitting between them. The CDR3 is 14 amino acids. Germline V gene sequence: CDR1 SGHTA, CDR2 FQGNSA. With 60 Vbeta and 13 Jbeta primers, the PCR was carried out. Per the original data handling: Around 9.9 million shared chains were among the roughly 80 million unique TCR beta chains that a later analysis counted. Libraries were prepared by immunoSEQ multiplex PCR; TCRdb keeps only in-frame clonotypes and omits some of them. V and J calls and clone size follow that table, whereas D and trimming were derived from the DNA. The top ten clones hold approximately 14% of a sample with roughly 140,000 clones, roughly 76% of them seen once.

The sequence came from a human donor in good health. The chain has TRBV7-2 and TRBJ1-6, with D possibly TRBD1 on 6 matching bases. Sequenced sample: PBMCs. The CDR3 loop reads CARGSGQKVSPLHF. For the CDR3, the DNA is TGTGCCAGAGGAAGCGGACAGAAAGTTTCACCCCTCCACTTT.